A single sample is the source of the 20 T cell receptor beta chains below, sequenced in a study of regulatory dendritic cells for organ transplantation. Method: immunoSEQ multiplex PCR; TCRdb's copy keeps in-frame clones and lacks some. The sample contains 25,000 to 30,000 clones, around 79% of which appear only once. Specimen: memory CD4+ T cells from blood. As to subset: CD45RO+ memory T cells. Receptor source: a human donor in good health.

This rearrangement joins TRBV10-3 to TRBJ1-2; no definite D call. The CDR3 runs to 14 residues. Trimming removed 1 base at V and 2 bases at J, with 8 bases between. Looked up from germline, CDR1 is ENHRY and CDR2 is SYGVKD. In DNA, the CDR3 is TGTGCCATCAGTGAGTACGCCGAGAACTATGGCTACACCTTC. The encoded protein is CAISEYAENYGYTF.

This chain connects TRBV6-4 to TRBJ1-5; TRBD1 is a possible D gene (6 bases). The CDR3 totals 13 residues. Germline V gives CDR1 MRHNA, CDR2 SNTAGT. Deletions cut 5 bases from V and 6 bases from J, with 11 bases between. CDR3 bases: TGTGCCAGCAGTACAGGGCGAGGTCAGCCCCAGCATTTT. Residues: CASSTGRGQPQHF.

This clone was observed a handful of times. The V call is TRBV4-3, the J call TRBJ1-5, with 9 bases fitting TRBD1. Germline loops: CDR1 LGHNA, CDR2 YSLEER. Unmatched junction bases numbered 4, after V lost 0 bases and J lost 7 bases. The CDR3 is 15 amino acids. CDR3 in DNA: TGCGCCAGCAGCCAAGATTACAGGGGGCTACAGCCCCAGCATTTT. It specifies CASSQDYRGLQPQHF.

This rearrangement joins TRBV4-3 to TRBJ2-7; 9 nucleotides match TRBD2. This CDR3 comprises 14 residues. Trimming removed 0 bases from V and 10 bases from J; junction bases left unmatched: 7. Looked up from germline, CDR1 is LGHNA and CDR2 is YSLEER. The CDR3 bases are TGCGCCAGCAGCCAAGATTTTAGCGGGAGCACCCAGTACTTC. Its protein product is CASSQDFSGSTQYF.

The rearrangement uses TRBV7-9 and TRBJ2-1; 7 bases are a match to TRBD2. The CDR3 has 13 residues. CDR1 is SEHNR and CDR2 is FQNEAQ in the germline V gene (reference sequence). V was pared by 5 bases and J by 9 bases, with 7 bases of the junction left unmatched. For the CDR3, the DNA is TGTGCCAGCAGCAAGGCGGGGGTCTCTGAGCAGTTCTTC. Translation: CASSKAGVSEQFF.

The CDR3 sequence is CASSQEIVPGAVGGEQYF. The DNA of the CDR3 is TGTGCCAGCAGCCAAGAGATCGTCCCGGGAGCGGTCGGGGGCGAGCAGTACTTC. The V and J genes are TRBV4-2 and TRBJ2-7; D perhaps matches TRBD2 (6 bases). CDR3 length equals 18 residues. Germline V gives CDR1 LGHNA, CDR2 YNFKEQ. V lost 0 bases and J lost 6, with 24 bases in between.

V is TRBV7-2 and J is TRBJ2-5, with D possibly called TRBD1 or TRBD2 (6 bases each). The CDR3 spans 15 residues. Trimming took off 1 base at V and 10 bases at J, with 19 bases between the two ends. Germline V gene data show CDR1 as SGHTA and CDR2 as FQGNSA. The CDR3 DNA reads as TGTGCCAGCAGCTTAGGGGGGGCCAACGAGGGAGGCCAGTACTTC. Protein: CASSLGGANEGGQYF. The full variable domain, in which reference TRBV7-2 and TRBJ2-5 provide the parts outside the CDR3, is GAGVSQSPSNKVTEKGKDVELRCDPISGHTALYWYRQSLGQGLEFLIYFQGNSAPDKSGLPSDRFSAERTGGSVSTLTIQRTQQEDSAVYLCASSLGGANEGGQYFGPGTRLLVL.

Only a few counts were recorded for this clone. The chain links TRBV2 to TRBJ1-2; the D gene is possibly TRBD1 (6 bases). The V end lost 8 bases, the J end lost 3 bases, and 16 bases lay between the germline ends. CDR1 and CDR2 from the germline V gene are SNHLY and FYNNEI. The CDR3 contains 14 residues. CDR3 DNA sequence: TGTGCCAGCGTACGAGGGGAGGGGGACTATGGCTACACCTTC. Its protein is CASVRGEGDYGYTF.

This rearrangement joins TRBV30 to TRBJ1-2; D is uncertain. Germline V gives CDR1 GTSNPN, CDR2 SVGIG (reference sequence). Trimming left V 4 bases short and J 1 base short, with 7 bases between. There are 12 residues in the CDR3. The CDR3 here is CAWNEDNYGYTF. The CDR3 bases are TGTGCCTGGAACGAGGATAACTATGGCTACACCTTC.

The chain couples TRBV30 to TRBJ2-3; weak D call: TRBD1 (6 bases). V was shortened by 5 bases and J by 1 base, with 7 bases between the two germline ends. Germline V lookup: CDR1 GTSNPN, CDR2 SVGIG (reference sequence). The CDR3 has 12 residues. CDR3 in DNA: TGTGCCTGGGAGGGGGGCACAGATACGCAGTATTTT. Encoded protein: CAWEGGTDTQYF.

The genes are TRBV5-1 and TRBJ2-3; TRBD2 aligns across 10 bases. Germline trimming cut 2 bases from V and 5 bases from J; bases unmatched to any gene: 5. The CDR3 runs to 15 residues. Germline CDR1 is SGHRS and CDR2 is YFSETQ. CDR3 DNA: TGCGCCAGCAGCTTATCGGGACTAGCGCAAGATACGCAGTATTTT. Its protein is CASSLSGLAQDTQYF.

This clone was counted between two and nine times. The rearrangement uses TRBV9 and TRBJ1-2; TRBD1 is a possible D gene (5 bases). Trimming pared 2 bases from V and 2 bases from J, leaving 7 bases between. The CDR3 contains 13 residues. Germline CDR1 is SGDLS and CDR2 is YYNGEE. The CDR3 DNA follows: TGTGCCAGCAGCGTCCGGGGGAACTATGGCTACACCTTC. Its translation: CASSVRGNYGYTF.

The CDR3 nucleotides are TGTGCCAGCAGCCCATATACAGGGGCGACTACGACAACTAATGAAAAACTGTTTTTT. As protein: CASSPYTGATTTTNEKLFF. The rearrangement joins TRBV7-9 to TRBJ1-4; 7 nucleotides align to TRBD1. The trim removed 5 bases at V and 0 bases at J, leaving 15 bases unmatched. There are 19 residues in the CDR3. Looked up from germline, CDR1 is SEHNR and CDR2 is FQNEAQ (reference sequence).

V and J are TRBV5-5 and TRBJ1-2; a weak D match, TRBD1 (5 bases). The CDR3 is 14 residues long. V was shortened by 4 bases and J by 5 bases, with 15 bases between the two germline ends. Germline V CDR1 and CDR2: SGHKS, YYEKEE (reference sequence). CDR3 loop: CASSPGTASYGYTF. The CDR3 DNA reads TGTGCCAGCAGCCCTGGGACGGCTTCATATGGCTACACCTTC.

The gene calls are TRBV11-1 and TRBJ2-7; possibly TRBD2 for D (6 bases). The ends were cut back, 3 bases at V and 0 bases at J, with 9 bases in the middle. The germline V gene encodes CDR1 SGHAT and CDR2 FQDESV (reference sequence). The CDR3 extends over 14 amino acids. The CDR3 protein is CASSFPGDSYEQYF. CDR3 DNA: TGTGCCAGCAGCTTTCCGGGGGACTCCTACGAGCAGTACTTC.

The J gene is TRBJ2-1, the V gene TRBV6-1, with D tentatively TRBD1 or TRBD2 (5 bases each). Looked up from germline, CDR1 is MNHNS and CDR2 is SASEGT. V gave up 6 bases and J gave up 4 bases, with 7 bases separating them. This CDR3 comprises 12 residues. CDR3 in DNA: TGTGCCAGCAGGGGGGTGTACAATGAGCAGTTCTTC. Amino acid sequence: CASRGVYNEQFF.

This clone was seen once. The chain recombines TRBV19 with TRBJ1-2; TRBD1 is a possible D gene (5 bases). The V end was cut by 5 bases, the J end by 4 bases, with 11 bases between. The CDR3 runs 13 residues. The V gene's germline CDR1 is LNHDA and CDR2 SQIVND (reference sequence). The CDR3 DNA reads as TGTGCCAGTAGTCAACAGGTTATCTATGGCTACACCTTC. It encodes CASSQQVIYGYTF.

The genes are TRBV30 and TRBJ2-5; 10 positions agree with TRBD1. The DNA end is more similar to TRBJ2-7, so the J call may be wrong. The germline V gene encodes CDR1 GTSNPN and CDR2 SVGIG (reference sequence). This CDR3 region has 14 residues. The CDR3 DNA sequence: TGTGCCTGGCAAAGGGCGGGACAGGGGACCGAGCAGTACTTC. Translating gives CAWQRAGQGTEQYF.

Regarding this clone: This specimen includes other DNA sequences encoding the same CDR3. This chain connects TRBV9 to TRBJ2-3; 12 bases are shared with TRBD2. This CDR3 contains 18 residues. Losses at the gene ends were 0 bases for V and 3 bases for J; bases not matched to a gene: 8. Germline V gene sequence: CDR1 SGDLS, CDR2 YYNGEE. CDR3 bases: TGTGCCAGCAGCGTAGTGGCTAGCGGGGGGGCCGGAACAGATACGCAGTATTTT. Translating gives CASSVVASGGAGTDTQYF.

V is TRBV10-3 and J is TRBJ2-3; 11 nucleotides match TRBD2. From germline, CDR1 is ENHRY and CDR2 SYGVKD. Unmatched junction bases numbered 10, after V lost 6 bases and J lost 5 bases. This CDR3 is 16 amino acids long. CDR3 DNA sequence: TGTGCCATCAGCTTCACTATAGCGGGGGGGCGAGATACGCAGTATTTT. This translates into CAISFTIAGGRDTQYF.